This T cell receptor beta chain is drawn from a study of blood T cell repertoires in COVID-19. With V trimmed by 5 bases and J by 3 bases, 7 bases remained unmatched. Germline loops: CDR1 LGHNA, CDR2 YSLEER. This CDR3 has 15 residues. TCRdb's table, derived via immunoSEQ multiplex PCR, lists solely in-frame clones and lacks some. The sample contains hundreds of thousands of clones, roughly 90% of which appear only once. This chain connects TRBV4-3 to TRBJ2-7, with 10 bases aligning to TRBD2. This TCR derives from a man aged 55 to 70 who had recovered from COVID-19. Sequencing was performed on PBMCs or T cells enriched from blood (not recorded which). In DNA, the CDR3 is TGCGCCAGCAGCGAGACTAGCGGGCACTTCTACGAGCAGTACTTC. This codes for CASSETSGHFYEQYF.